Below, 19 T cell receptor beta chains from the same sample are listed, as sequenced in a study of cytomegalovirus exposure and HLA in healthy donors. PCR amplification relied on 60 Vbeta primers (plus 13 Jbeta primers). The table came from immunoSEQ multiplex PCR; TCRdb's copy has only in-frame clones and leaves some out. Among more than 85,000 clones, less than 80% were seen once, and the ten largest hold more than 6%. Sequenced material: PBMCs. The receptors were sampled from a woman in her 50s in good health and CMV-seropositive.

This clone was recorded a few times. V is TRBV15 and J is TRBJ2-3; TRBD2 aligns across 8 bases. The CDR3 runs to 15 residues. With 0 bases clipped from V and 4 bases from J, the junction kept 3 bases outside the gene matches. Looked up from germline, CDR1 is LNHNV and CDR2 is YYDKDF (reference sequence). In DNA form, the CDR3 reads TGTGCCACCAGCAGAGATTCCGGGGGGGCAGATACGCAGTATTTT. Protein: CATSRDSGGADTQYF.

The chain uses TRBV5-4 and TRBJ1-5; possible D gene TRBD1, 6 bases. CDR3 length: 15 residues. Germline assignment: CDR1 SGHNT and CDR2 YYREEE (reference sequence). V gave up 0 bases and J gave up 4 bases, with 11 bases separating them. CDR3 amino acids: CASSLDGGANQPQHF. Here the CDR3 DNA reads TGTGCCAGCAGCTTGGATGGGGGCGCAAATCAGCCCCAGCATTTT.

This clone was recorded only once. This chain uses TRBV7-2 with TRBJ1-5, with 9 bases identical to TRBD1. Germline CDR1 and CDR2: SGHTA and FQGNSA. Germline trimming cut 5 bases from V and 5 bases from J; bases unmatched to any gene: 7. The length of the CDR3 is 15 residues. CDR3 sequence: CASSQQGAGYQPQHF. The CDR3 nucleotides are TGTGCCAGCAGCCAACAGGGGGCTGGGTATCAGCCCCAGCATTTT.

This chain joins TRBV4-1 and TRBJ2-7; 13 bases align to TRBD2. The CDR3 is 15 amino acids. V dropped 6 bases and J dropped 2; count of bases not matched to a gene: 4. Germline CDR1 is MGHRA and CDR2 is YSYEKL. The CDR3 coding sequence is TGCGCCAGCAGTCTCGGGACTAGCGGGGCCTACGAGCAGTACTTC. It encodes CASSLGTSGAYEQYF.

As for this clone: Compared with germline, one end of the junction differs, possibly owing to a read error. The rearrangement uses TRBV28 and TRBJ2-4; 12 bases match TRBD2. The CDR3 is 14 residues long. Germline V gives CDR1 MDHEN, CDR2 SYDVKM. The CDR3 region has the DNA TGTGCCAGCGCTAGCGGGGGGGTCCAAAACAGTCAGTACTTC. Amino acids: CASASGGVQNSQYF. Full variable domain (rest looked up from reference TRBV28 and TRBJ2-4): DVKVTQSSRYLVKRTGEKVFLECVQDMDHENMFWYRQDPGLGLRLIYFSYDVKMKEKGDIPEGYSVSREKKERFSLILESASTNQTSMYLCASASGGVQNSQYFGAGTRLSVL.

This chain links TRBV25-1 with TRBJ2-7, with TRBD2 identical over 9 bases. V lost 4 bases and J lost 4; bases outside the gene matches: 11. Per the germline V gene, CDR1 is MGHDK and CDR2 is SYGVNS. The CDR3 covers 16 residues. This CDR3 reads CASSGPEGSGSYEQYF. CDR3 bases: TGTGCCAGCAGTGGCCCCGAGGGTAGCGGGAGTTACGAGCAGTACTTC.

CDR3 sequence: CASRTAQPSDSYEQYF. In DNA, the CDR3 is TGTGCCAGCAGGACTGCGCAGCCATCGGACTCCTACGAGCAGTACTTC. The chain couples TRBV28 to TRBJ2-7; D not resolved. Germline-derived CDR1 and CDR2 are MDHEN and SYDVKM. Trimming took off 6 bases at V and 0 bases at J, with 18 bases between the two ends. CDR3 length equals 16 residues.

The chain couples TRBV6-1 to TRBJ2-7, with TRBD2 matching 12 bases. Germline V lookup: CDR1 MNHNS, CDR2 SASEGT. The V segment lost 6 bases and the J segment 1 base; nucleotides outside the gene matches: 4. The CDR3 covers 15 residues. The chain's CDR3 is CASRAGLAGSYEQYF. The CDR3 bases are TGTGCCAGCAGGGCCGGACTAGCGGGATCCTACGAGCAGTACTTC.

The gene calls are TRBV5-1 and TRBJ1-1; tentative D call: TRBD1 (5 bases). Germline V lookup: CDR1 SGHRS, CDR2 YFSETQ. V gave up 4 bases and J gave up 3 bases, with 13 bases separating them. The CDR3 length is 14 residues. CDR3 in DNA: TGCGCCAGCAGCCCAGGACAACGGCACACTGAAGCTTTCTTT. This encodes CASSPGQRHTEAFF.

This clone occurred a few times. This sequence joins TRBV6-6 and TRBJ2-3; 10 nucleotides line up with TRBD2. V lost 6 bases and J lost 6; bases outside the gene matches: 6. The CDR3 is 14 amino acids. Germline V lookup: CDR1 MNHNY, CDR2 SVGAGI (reference sequence). The CDR3 spells CASSLLAGLDTQYF. The DNA of the CDR3 is TGTGCCAGCAGCTTACTAGCGGGGCTTGATACGCAGTATTTT.

The chain is built from TRBV5-4 and TRBJ2-7; 13 nucleotides line up with TRBD2. This CDR3 region has 14 residues. The germline V gene encodes CDR1 SGHNT and CDR2 YYREEE (reference sequence). J was trimmed by 11 bases and V by 2 bases; bases with no gene match: 7. CDR3 in amino acids: CASSLGGLAGVEYF. The CDR3 bases are TGTGCCAGCAGCTTAGGAGGACTAGCGGGAGTGGAGTACTTC. Complete variable domain (other parts from reference TRBV5-4 and TRBJ2-7): ETGVTQSPTHLIKTRGQQVTLRCSSQSGHNTVSWYQQALGQGPQFIFQYYREEENGRGNFPPRFSGLQFPNYSSELNVNALELDDSALYLCASSLGGLAGVEYFGPGTRLTVT.

DNA for the CDR3: TGTGCCAGCAGTTCGGGGAACACTAACACTGAAGCTTTCTTT. Translating gives CASSSGNTNTEAFF. The genes are TRBV27 and TRBJ1-1, with unresolved D. V gave up 4 bases and J gave up 2 bases, with 11 bases separating them. This CDR3 is 14 amino acids long. Germline values: CDR1 MNHEY, CDR2 SMNVEV (reference sequence).

This chain links TRBV5-5 with TRBJ1-3; no clear D gene. This CDR3 comprises 15 residues. Germline CDR1 and CDR2: SGHKS and YYEKEE (reference sequence). V was cut by 0 bases and J by 1 base, with 8 bases left in between. The CDR3: CASSLAGRSGNTIYF. The CDR3 DNA reads TGTGCCAGCAGCTTGGCGGGGAGGTCTGGAAACACCATATATTTT. The whole variable domain, remainder taken from reference TRBV5-5 and TRBJ1-3, is DAGVTQSPTHLIKTRGQQVTLRCSPISGHKSVSWYQQVLGQGPQFIFQYYEKEERGRGNFPDRFSARQFPNYSSELNVNALLLGDSALYLCASSLAGRSGNTIYFGEGSWLTVV.

This rearrangement joins TRBV5-5 to TRBJ2-7; the match to TRBD2 covers 9 bases. Germline CDR1 and CDR2: SGHKS and YYEKEE (reference sequence). This CDR3 contains 19 residues. V lost 3 bases and J lost 0; bases outside the gene matches: 16. The CDR3 sequence is CASSSSWTSVRGASYEQYF. CDR3 DNA: TGTGCCAGCAGCTCCAGTTGGACTAGCGTTCGGGGGGCCTCCTACGAGCAGTACTTC. The variable domain in full, with the rest retrieved from reference TRBV5-5 and TRBJ2-7, is DAGVTQSPTHLIKTRGQQVTLRCSPISGHKSVSWYQQVLGQGPQFIFQYYEKEERGRGNFPDRFSARQFPNYSSELNVNALLLGDSALYLCASSSSWTSVRGASYEQYFGPGTRLTVT.

Only a few counts were recorded for this clone. Other DNA sequences of this sample code for an identical CDR3. This chain links TRBV7-3 with TRBJ2-2; 7 bases are a match to TRBD1. CDR3 size: 15 residues. J was trimmed by 2 bases and V by 5 bases; bases with no gene match: 5. Germline assignment: CDR1 SGHTA and CDR2 FQGTGA. CDR3: CASSPRTGNTGELFF. CDR3 sequence (DNA): TGTGCCAGCAGCCCACGGACAGGAAACACCGGGGAGCTGTTTTTT. The full variable domain, in which reference TRBV7-3 and TRBJ2-2 provide the parts outside the CDR3, is GAGVSQTPSNKVTEKGKYVELRCDPISGHTALYWYRQSLGQGPEFLIYFQGTGAADDSGLPNDRFFAVRPEGSVSTLKIQRTERGDSAVYLCASSPRTGNTGELFFGEGSRLTVL.

A few counts support this clone. CDR3 loop: CASSLSPGLAGGSGTDTQYF. The CDR3 DNA is TGTGCCAGCAGTTTATCCCCGGGACTAGCGGGAGGATCTGGCACAGATACGCAGTATTTT. The rearrangement joins TRBV28 to TRBJ2-3; the match to TRBD2 covers 15 bases. J gave up 1 base and V 1 base, and 9 bases lay outside the gene matches. The CDR3 sequence is 20 residues long. Per germline, CDR1 MDHEN and CDR2 SYDVKM.

The chain recombines TRBV29-1 with TRBJ2-3, with 9 bases aligning to TRBD2. V dropped 3 bases and J dropped 2; count of bases not matched to a gene: 3. This CDR3 has 14 residues. The germline CDR1 and CDR2 sequences are SQVTM and ANQGSEA. The CDR3 DNA is TGCAGCGTTGAGGGGACTAGCAACACAGATACGCAGTATTTT. Amino acid sequence: CSVEGTSNTDTQYF.

The chain has TRBV7-2 and TRBJ1-5; a possible D gene is TRBD1 (6 bases). Trimming pared 5 bases from V and 4 bases from J, leaving 12 bases between. The CDR3 consists of 14 residues. Germline V CDR1 and CDR2: SGHTA, FQGNSA. The DNA for the CDR3 is TGTGCCAGCAGCCTAGAGGGGGGGAATCAGCCCCAGCATTTT. Residues: CASSLEGGNQPQHF.

The rearrangement uses TRBV15 and TRBJ2-1, with TRBD2 matching 10 bases. CDR1 LNHNV and CDR2 YYDKDF come from the germline V gene (reference sequence). The CDR3 is 16 residues long. V was clipped by 3 bases and J by 5 bases; unmatched bases: 7. Here the CDR3 reads CATSRGSGGTDNEQFF. The CDR3 bases are TGTGCCACCAGCAGGGGTAGCGGGGGGACAGACAATGAGCAGTTCTTC. The full variable domain, its missing parts supplied by reference TRBV15 and TRBJ2-1, is DAMVIQNPRYQVTQFGKPVTLSCSQTLNHNVMYWYQQKSSQAPKLLFHYYDKDFNNEADTPDNFQSRRPNTSFCFLDIRSPGLGDTAMYLCATSRGSGGTDNEQFFGPGTRLTVL.